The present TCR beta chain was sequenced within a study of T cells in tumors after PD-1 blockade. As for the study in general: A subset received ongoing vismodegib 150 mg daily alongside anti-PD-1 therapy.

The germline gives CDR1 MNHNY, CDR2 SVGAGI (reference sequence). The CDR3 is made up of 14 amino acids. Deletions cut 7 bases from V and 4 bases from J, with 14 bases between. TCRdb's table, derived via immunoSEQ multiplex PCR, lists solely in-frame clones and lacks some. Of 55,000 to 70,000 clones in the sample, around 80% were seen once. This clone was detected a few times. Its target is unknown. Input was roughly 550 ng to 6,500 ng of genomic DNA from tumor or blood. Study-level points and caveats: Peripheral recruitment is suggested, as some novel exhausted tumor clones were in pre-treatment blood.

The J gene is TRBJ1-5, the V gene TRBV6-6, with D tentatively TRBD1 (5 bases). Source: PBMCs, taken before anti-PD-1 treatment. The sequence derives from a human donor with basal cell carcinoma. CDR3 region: CASTRDGQNQPQHF. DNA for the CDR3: TGTGCCAGCACCCGGGACGGGCAAAATCAGCCCCAGCATTTT.